This T cell receptor (beta chain) was sequenced during a study of blood T cell repertoires in COVID-19. Study information: In each case, the material was cDNA or gDNA derived from T cells, B-cell-depleted T cells, or PBMCs.

This CDR3 has 16 residues. V lost 0 bases and J lost 1, with 13 bases in between. Per germline, CDR1 SNHLY and CDR2 FYNNEI. Generated by immunoSEQ multiplex PCR, the TCRdb table keeps only in-frame clones and is missing some. The data contain under 200,000 clones, around 77% of them seen just once; the ten biggest clones take up approximately 6.2%. This sequence joins TRBV2 and TRBJ2-7; unclear D gene. The sequencing input was peripheral blood. This sequence originates from a man aged 65 to 79 with active or convalescent COVID-19. CDR3 residues: CASSEAYGFRSYEQYF. CDR3 sequence (DNA): TGTGCCAGCAGTGAAGCCTACGGGTTTCGGTCCTACGAGCAGTACTTC.